This TCR beta chain was found in a study of OX40 agonist ivuxolimab in advanced cancers. Across the study: Of the participants, around 43% had some prior anti-PD-1, anti-PD-L1 or anti-CTLA-4 therapy, which was allowed.

Deletions cut 3 bases from V and 5 bases from J, with 16 bases between. Germline V gene data show CDR1 as GTSNPN and CDR2 as SVGIG (reference sequence). The CDR3 is 14 residues long. Blood sampling took place at baseline, cycle 4 day 1, and cycle 7 day 1. The protocol was immunoSEQ multiplex PCR, while the TCRdb copy is restricted to in-frame clones and leaves out a portion. The table has about 89,000 clones, around 94% seen once. The gene calls are TRBV30 and TRBJ1-2; D unresolved. The sequence was obtained from an adult with an advanced solid tumor such as melanoma, head and neck, liver or kidney cancer. The specimen was CD4+ or CD8+ T cells sorted from blood, collected in a trial of the OX40 agonist ivuxolimab. CDR3 in amino acids: CAWSSSLTPYGYTF. The CDR3 nucleotides read TGTGCCTGGAGCTCAAGCCTTACCCCTTATGGCTACACCTTC. The complete variable domain, with remaining parts taken from reference TRBV30 and TRBJ1-2, reads SQTIHQWPATLVQPVGSPLSLECTVEGTSNPNLYWYRQAAGRGLQLLFYSVGIGQISSEVPQNLSASRPQDRQFILSSKKLLLSDSGFYLCAWSSSLTPYGYTFGSGTRLTVV.